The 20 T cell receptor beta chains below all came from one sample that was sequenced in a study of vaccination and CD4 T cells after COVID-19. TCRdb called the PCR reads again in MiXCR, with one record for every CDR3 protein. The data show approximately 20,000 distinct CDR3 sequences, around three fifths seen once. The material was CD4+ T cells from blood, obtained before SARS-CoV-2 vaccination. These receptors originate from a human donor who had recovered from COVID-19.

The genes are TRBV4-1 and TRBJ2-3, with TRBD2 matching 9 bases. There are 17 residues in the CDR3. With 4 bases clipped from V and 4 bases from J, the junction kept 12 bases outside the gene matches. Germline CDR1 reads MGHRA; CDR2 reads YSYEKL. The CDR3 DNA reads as TGCGCCAGCAGCCCCAGCCCAGCGGGAGGAGGGGCAGATACGCAGTATTTT. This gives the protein CASSPSPAGGGADTQYF.

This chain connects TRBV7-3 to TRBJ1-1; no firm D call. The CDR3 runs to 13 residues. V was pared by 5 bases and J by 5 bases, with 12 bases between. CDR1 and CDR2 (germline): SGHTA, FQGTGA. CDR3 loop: CASSPPPFTEAFF. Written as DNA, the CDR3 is TGTGCCAGCAGCCCTCCCCCGTTTACTGAAGCTTTCTTT.

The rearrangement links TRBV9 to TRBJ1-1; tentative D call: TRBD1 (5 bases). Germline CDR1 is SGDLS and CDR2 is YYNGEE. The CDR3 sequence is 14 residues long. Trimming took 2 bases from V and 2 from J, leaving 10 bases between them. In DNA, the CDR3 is TGTGCCAGCAGCGTTGGACACCGCAACACTGAAGCTTTCTTT. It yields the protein CASSVGHRNTEAFF. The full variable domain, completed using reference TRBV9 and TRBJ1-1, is DSGVTQTPKHLITATGQRVTLRCSPRSGDLSVYWYQQSLDQGLQFLIQYYNGEERAKGNILERFSAQQFPDLHSELNLSSLELGDSALYFCASSVGHRNTEAFFGQGTRLTVV.

The CDR3 region has the DNA TGTGCCAGCAGCCCCCAGGGACCTGGAAACACCATATATTTT. Amino acids: CASSPQGPGNTIYF. The chain joins TRBV14 to TRBJ1-3; a weak D match, TRBD1 (5 bases). Trimming shortened V by 4 bases and J by 2 bases, and 9 bases separated the two germline ends. Germline V lookup: CDR1 SGHDN, CDR2 FVKESK. The CDR3 consists of 14 residues. Looking up the rest from reference TRBV14 and TRBJ1-3 gives the full variable domain: EAGVTQFPSHSVIEKGQTVTLRCDPISGHDNLYWYRRVMGKEIKFLLHFVKESKQDESGMPNNRFLAERTGGTYSTLKVQPAELEDSGVYFCASSPQGPGNTIYFGEGSWLTVV.

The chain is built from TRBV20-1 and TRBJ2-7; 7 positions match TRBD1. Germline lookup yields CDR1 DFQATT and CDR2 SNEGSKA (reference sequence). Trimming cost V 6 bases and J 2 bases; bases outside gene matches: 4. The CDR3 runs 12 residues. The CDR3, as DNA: TGCAGTGCAAACAGGGGAGCCTACGAGCAGTACTTC. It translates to CSANRGAYEQYF.

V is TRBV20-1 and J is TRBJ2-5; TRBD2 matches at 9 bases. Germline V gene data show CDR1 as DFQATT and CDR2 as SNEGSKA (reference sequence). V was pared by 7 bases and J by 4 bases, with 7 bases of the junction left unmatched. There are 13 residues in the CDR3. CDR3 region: CSVSGRFSETQYF. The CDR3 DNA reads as TGCAGTGTAAGCGGGAGGTTTTCAGAGACCCAGTACTTC.

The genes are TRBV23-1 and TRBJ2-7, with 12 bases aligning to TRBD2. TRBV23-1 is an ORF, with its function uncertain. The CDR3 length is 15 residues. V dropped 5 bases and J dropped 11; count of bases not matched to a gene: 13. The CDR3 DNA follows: TGCGCCAGCAGTACCCCCGGACTAGCGGGAAAGTTAGAGTACTTC. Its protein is CASSTPGLAGKLEYF.

The CDR3 spells CASSWTGYGNQPQHF. The CDR3 nucleotides read TGTGCCAGCAGTTGGACAGGTTATGGCAATCAGCCCCAGCATTTT. The chain has TRBV6-5 and TRBJ1-5; the match to TRBD1 covers 7 bases. Trimming at V came to 4 bases and at J to 2 bases, leaving 5 bases not matched to a gene. CDR1 and CDR2 (germline): MNHEY, SVGAGI. The CDR3 is 15 amino acids.

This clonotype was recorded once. The CDR3 protein is CASSDISGPYNEQFF. The CDR3 DNA reads TGTGCCAGCAGCGATATCAGCGGCCCTTACAATGAGCAGTTCTTC. The V and J genes are TRBV27 and TRBJ2-1; a weak D match, TRBD2 (5 bases). The germline V gene encodes CDR1 MNHEY and CDR2 SMNVEV (reference sequence). Trimming shortened V by 6 bases and J by 4 bases, and 16 bases separated the two germline ends. CDR3 length: 15 residues.

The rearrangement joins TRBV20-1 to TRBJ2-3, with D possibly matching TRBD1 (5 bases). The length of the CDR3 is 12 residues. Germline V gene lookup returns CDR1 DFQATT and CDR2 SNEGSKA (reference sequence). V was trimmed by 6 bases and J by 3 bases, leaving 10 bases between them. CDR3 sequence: CSAGARTDTQYF. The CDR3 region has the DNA TGCAGTGCAGGGGCGAGGACAGATACGCAGTATTTT.

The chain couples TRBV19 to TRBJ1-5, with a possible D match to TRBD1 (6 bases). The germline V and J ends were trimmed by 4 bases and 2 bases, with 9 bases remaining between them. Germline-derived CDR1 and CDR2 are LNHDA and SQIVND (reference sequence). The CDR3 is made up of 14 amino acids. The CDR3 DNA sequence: TGTGCCAGTAGTAAAAACAGGGGCAATCAGCCCCAGCATTTT. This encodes CASSKNRGNQPQHF.

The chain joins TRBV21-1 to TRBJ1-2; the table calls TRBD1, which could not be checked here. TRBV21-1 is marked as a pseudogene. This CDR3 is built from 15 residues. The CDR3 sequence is CASSKEWRVLYGYTF. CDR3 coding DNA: TGTGCCAGCAGCAAAGAGTGGCGCGTGTTGTATGGCTACACCTTC.

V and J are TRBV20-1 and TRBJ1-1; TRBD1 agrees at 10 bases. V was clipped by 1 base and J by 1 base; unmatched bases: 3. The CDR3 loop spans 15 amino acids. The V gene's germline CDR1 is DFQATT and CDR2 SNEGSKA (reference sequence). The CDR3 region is CSARGTGGKNTEAFF. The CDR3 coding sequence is TGCAGTGCTAGAGGGACAGGGGGTAAGAACACTGAAGCTTTCTTT.

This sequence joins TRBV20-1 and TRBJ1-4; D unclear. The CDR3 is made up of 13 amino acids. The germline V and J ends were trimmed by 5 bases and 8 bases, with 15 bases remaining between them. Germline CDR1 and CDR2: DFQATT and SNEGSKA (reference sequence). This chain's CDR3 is CSAPAGVREKLFF. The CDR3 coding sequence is TGCAGTGCTCCCGCCGGTGTCCGGGAAAAACTGTTTTTT.

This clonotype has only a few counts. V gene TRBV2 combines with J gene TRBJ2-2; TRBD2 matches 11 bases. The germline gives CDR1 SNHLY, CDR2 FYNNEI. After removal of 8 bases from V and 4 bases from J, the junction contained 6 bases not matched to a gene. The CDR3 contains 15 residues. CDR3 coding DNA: TGTGCCAGCGCAAGACTAGCGGGGTCCACCGGGGAGCTGTTTTTT. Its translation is CASARLAGSTGELFF.

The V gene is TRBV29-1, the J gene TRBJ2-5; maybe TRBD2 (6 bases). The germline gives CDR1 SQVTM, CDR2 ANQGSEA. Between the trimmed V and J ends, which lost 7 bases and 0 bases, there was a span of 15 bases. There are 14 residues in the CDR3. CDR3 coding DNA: TGCAGCGGACAGACTAGGGAGTACCAAGAGACCCAGTACTTC. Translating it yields CSGQTREYQETQYF. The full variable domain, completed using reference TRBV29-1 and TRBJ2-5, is SAVISQKPSRDICQRGTSLTIQCQVDSQVTMMFWYRQQPGQSLTLIATANQGSEATYESGFVIDKFPISRPNLTFSTLTVSNMSPEDSSIYLCSGQTREYQETQYFGPGTRLLVL.

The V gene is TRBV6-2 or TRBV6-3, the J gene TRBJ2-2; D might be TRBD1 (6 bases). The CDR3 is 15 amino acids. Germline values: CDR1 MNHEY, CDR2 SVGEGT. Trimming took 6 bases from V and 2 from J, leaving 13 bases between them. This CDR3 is CASRRTAINTGELFF. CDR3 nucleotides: TGTGCCAGCAGGAGGACAGCTATTAACACCGGGGAGCTGTTTTTT.

The CDR3 DNA follows: TGTGCCAGTAGTATTTATGCTGGCAGCAAAGGGAGTCAGCCCCAGCATTTT. Translating it yields CASSIYAGSKGSQPQHF. The V and J genes are TRBV19 and TRBJ1-5, with unresolved D. CDR3 length equals 17 residues. Trimming took off 3 bases at V and 6 bases at J, with 21 bases between the two ends. The germline V gene has CDR1 LNHDA and CDR2 SQIVND (reference sequence).

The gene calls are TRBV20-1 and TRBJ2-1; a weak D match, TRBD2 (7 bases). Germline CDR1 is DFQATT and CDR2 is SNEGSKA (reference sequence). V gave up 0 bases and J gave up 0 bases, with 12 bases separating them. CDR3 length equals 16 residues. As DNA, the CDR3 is TGCAGTGCTAGAGAATGGGGGGGCGGCTCCTACAATGAGCAGTTCTTC. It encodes CSAREWGGGSYNEQFF.

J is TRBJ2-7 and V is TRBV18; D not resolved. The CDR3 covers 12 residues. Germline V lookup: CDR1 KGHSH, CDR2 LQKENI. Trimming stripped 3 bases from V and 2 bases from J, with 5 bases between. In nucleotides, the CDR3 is TGTGCCAGCTCACCCCACACCTACGAGCAGTACTTC. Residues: CASSPHTYEQYF. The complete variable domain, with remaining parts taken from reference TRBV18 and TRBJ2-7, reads NAGVMQNPRHLVRRRGQEARLRCSPMKGHSHVYWYRQLPEEGLKFMVYLQKENIIDESGMPKERFSAEFPKEGPSILRIQQVVRGDSAAYFCASSPHTYEQYFGPGTRLTVT.